Each of the 25 T cell receptor beta chains below was sequenced from the same sample in a study of cytomegalovirus exposure and HLA in healthy donors. Primers for the PCR totalled 60 Vbeta and 13 Jbeta. The data were produced by immunoSEQ multiplex PCR, yet TCRdb's version contains in-frame clones alone and is incomplete. The sample records some 110,000 clones, over 60% being singletons. Sequencing was done on a sample of PBMCs. These receptors all come from a man aged 55-75 years in good health and CMV-seropositive.

This chain connects TRBV7-9 to TRBJ2-3, with 7 bases aligning to TRBD1. V lost 6 bases, J lost 10 bases, and 7 bases stayed unmatched. The germline V gene has CDR1 SEHNR and CDR2 FQNEAQ (reference sequence). This CDR3 spans 12 amino acids. CDR3 protein: CASSSDRVAQYF. Here the CDR3 DNA reads TGTGCCAGCAGTTCCGACAGGGTGGCGCAGTATTTT.

This clone was detected a few times. J is TRBJ1-2 and V is TRBV27; D is perhaps TRBD1 (5 bases). The ends were cut back, 8 bases at V and 1 base at J, with 11 bases in the middle. CDR1 MNHEY and CDR2 SMNVEV come from the germline V gene (reference sequence). The CDR3 runs 13 residues. CDR3 sequence reads: CASRDSINYGYTF. CDR3 bases: TGTGCCAGCCGCGACAGCATTAACTATGGCTACACCTTC.

The J gene is TRBJ1-2, the V gene TRBV10-3; 10 bases fit TRBD1. From germline, CDR1 is ENHRY and CDR2 SYGVKD. The J segment lost 8 bases and the V segment lost 0 bases, leaving 3 bases of the junction unmatched. The CDR3 extends over 14 amino acids. The CDR3 region is CAISESGQGTGYTF. The CDR3 coding sequence is TGTGCCATCAGTGAGTCGGGACAGGGGACCGGCTACACCTTC.

J is TRBJ2-3 and V is TRBV29-1, with a weak D call TRBD1 (6 bases). Trimming removed 4 bases at V and 4 bases at J, with 15 bases between. Germline CDR1 reads SQVTM; CDR2 reads ANQGSEA. This CDR3 is 14 amino acids long. The CDR3 loop is CSVAQGGDADTQYF. DNA of the CDR3: TGCAGCGTTGCACAGGGCGGAGATGCAGATACGCAGTATTTT.

The chain couples TRBV7-9 to TRBJ1-6; TRBD1 might be the D (5 bases). The V gene's germline CDR1 is SEHNR and CDR2 FQNEAQ (reference sequence). Trimming pared 5 bases from V and 5 bases from J, leaving 10 bases between. The CDR3 totals 14 residues. The CDR3 sequence: CASSRGRNNSPLHF. CDR3 in DNA: TGTGCCAGCAGCCGGGGGAGGAATAATTCACCCCTCCACTTT.

This sequence joins TRBV5-1 and TRBJ1-4; 10 nucleotides align to TRBD1. Germline V lookup: CDR1 SGHRS, CDR2 YFSETQ. V was clipped by 4 bases and J by 10 bases; unmatched bases: 10. The CDR3 covers 15 residues. The chain's CDR3 is CASSLSGTGDVKLFF. The CDR3, as DNA: TGCGCCAGCAGCCTCTCCGGGACAGGGGACGTAAAACTGTTTTTT.

For the CDR3, the DNA is TGTGCCTGGAGATCGAGAGCAGATACGCAGTATTTT. Amino acids: CAWRSRADTQYF. The rearrangement links TRBV30 to TRBJ2-3; D gene ambiguous. Trimming took 3 bases from V and 4 from J, leaving 8 bases between them. Germline CDR1 is GTSNPN and CDR2 is SVGIG (reference sequence). The CDR3 sequence is 12 residues long.

The chain recombines TRBV5-4 with TRBJ2-3; D might be TRBD1 (5 bases). The germline V gene encodes CDR1 SGHNT and CDR2 YYREEE (reference sequence). The CDR3 extends over 13 amino acids. V was cut by 2 bases and J by 1 base, with 5 bases left in between. The CDR3 sequence: CASSFRGTDTQYF. The CDR3 DNA sequence: TGTGCCAGCAGCTTCAGGGGCACAGATACGCAGTATTTT.

The gene calls are TRBV6-5 and TRBJ2-1; a weak D match, TRBD1 (5 bases). The CDR3 spans 13 residues. Per the germline V gene, CDR1 is MNHEY and CDR2 is SVGAGI. V lost 8 bases, J lost 7 bases, and 15 bases lay in between. CDR3 nucleotides: TGTGCCAGCCATCGCAAAAAGGGGAATGAGCAGTTCTTC. Translation: CASHRKKGNEQFF.

In the case of this clone: The same CDR3 is also encoded by other DNA sequences in this sample. The genes are TRBV5-1 and TRBJ2-1; 11 bases line up with TRBD2. J was trimmed by 1 base and V by 4 bases; bases with no gene match: 4. CDR3 size: 16 residues. Germline-derived CDR1 and CDR2 are SGHRS and YFSETQ. CDR3 amino acids: CASSTGLADSYNEQFF. CDR3 nucleotide sequence: TGCGCCAGCAGCACGGGACTAGCGGATTCCTACAATGAGCAGTTCTTC.

The chain is built from TRBV13 and TRBJ2-3, with 9 bases aligning to TRBD2. Germline V gives CDR1 PRHDT, CDR2 FYEKMQ (reference sequence). V shed 3 bases and J 5 bases; nucleotides not matched to a gene: 6. This CDR3 is 15 amino acids long. The CDR3, as DNA: TGTGCCAGCAGCTTGGGGCGGGGGGGCCTAGATACGCAGTATTTT. Its translation is CASSLGRGGLDTQYF.

The chain couples TRBV7-3 to TRBJ1-6; D gene ambiguous. The CDR3 runs to 14 residues. Germline lookup yields CDR1 SGHTA and CDR2 FQGTGA. Trimming left V 3 bases short and J 6 bases short, with 9 bases between. This CDR3 reads CASSFGVGNSPLHF. The CDR3 nucleotides read TGTGCCAGCAGCTTCGGAGTAGGTAATTCACCCCTCCACTTT. The whole variable domain, filled in from reference TRBV7-3 and TRBJ1-6, reads GAGVSQTPSNKVTEKGKYVELRCDPISGHTALYWYRQSLGQGPEFLIYFQGTGAADDSGLPNDRFFAVRPEGSVSTLKIQRTERGDSAVYLCASSFGVGNSPLHFGNGTRLTVT.

In DNA form, the CDR3 reads TGCGCCAGCAGCTATGGGGGGGGGTCCGACTATGGCTACACCTTC. It codes for CASSYGGGSDYGYTF. J is TRBJ1-2 and V is TRBV5-1; possible D gene TRBD1, 5 bases. V gave up 3 bases and J gave up 3 bases, with 15 bases separating them. CDR1 is SGHRS and CDR2 is YFSETQ in the germline V gene. CDR3 length: 15 residues.

The V and J genes are TRBV19 and TRBJ1-1; no reliable D call. The CDR3 totals 13 residues. Germline CDR1 LNHDA, CDR2 SQIVND (reference sequence). V dropped 3 bases and J dropped 1 base, with 6 bases sitting between them. The CDR3 DNA is TGTGCCAGTAGTATCTATCCGAACACTGAAGCTTTCTTT. It specifies CASSIYPNTEAFF.

This chain uses TRBV5-6 with TRBJ1-5; D ambiguous. The CDR3 runs 12 residues. Between the trimmed V and J ends, which lost 2 bases and 4 bases, there was a span of 4 bases. Germline values: CDR1 SGHDT, CDR2 YYEEEE. For the CDR3, the DNA is TGTGCCAGCAGCTTCTCGAATCAGCCCCAGCATTTT. Translated, it gives CASSFSNQPQHF.

The chain joins TRBV7-9 to TRBJ2-5; 11 bases are shared with TRBD1. The J call could be wrong; TRBJ2-7 is a better fit for the DNA end. The V gene's germline CDR1 is SEHNR and CDR2 FQNEAQ (reference sequence). The CDR3 extends over 19 amino acids. The CDR3 here is CASSPFSGTGGTSSYEQYF. The CDR3 region has the DNA TGTGCCAGCAGCCCTTTCTCCGGGACAGGGGGGACTAGCTCCTACGAGCAGTACTTC.

The J gene is TRBJ2-4, the V gene TRBV28; 10 bases match TRBD1. Germline V gives CDR1 MDHEN, CDR2 SYDVKM. V lost 10 bases, J lost 8 bases, and 11 bases stayed unmatched. The CDR3 has 14 amino acids. The CDR3 is CATTNSGQGDIQYF. DNA of the CDR3: TGTGCCACGACGAATTCCGGACAGGGGGACATTCAGTACTTC. The whole variable domain, filled in from reference TRBV28 and TRBJ2-4, reads DVKVTQSSRYLVKRTGEKVFLECVQDMDHENMFWYRQDPGLGLRLIYFSYDVKMKEKGDIPEGYSVSREKKERFSLILESASTNQTSMYLCATTNSGQGDIQYFGAGTRLSVL.

The count of this clone is one. The chain combines TRBV30 with TRBJ1-3; D gene ambiguous. Trimming took 0 bases from V and 4 from J, leaving 7 bases between them. In germline, CDR1 is GTSNPN, CDR2 SVGIG (reference sequence). This CDR3 is 13 amino acids long. The CDR3 here is CAWSVQAGNTIYF. The CDR3 DNA reads as TGTGCCTGGAGTGTACAAGCGGGAAACACCATATATTTT.

The chain joins TRBV5-4 to TRBJ1-1, with D perhaps TRBD1 (6 bases). Germline V gene data show CDR1 as SGHNT and CDR2 as YYREEE (reference sequence). V dropped 2 bases and J dropped 4 bases, with 15 bases sitting between them. This CDR3 is 15 amino acids long. CDR3 residues: CASSFGSGVATEAFF. DNA of the CDR3: TGTGCCAGCAGCTTTGGGTCAGGGGTAGCCACTGAAGCTTTCTTT.

The chain joins TRBV7-3 to TRBJ2-6; 7 bases match TRBD1. The trim removed 5 bases at V and 0 bases at J, leaving 7 bases unmatched. CDR1 is SGHTA and CDR2 is FQGTGA in the germline V gene. The CDR3 has 17 amino acids. The CDR3 DNA reads as TGTGCCAGCAGCCCCCGGGACAGCCTCTCTGGGGCCAACGTCCTGACTTTC. This translates into CASSPRDSLSGANVLTF.

This clone was seen just once. The rearrangement joins TRBV4-2 to TRBJ1-5; D gene unclear. The ends were cut back, 4 bases at V and 0 bases at J, with 10 bases in the middle. Germline loops: CDR1 LGHNA, CDR2 YNFKEQ. This CDR3 has 15 amino acids. The DNA of the CDR3 is TGTGCCAGCAGCCCCCAGGAATATAGCAATCAGCCCCAGCATTTT. As protein: CASSPQEYSNQPQHF.

The chain uses TRBV7-6 and TRBJ2-2; TRBD1 matches 7 bases. Germline-derived CDR1 and CDR2 are SGHVS and FNYEAQ. V lost 4 bases, J lost 1 base, and 3 bases stayed unmatched. There are 15 residues in the CDR3. CDR3 sequence (DNA): TGTGCCAGCAGCTCGGGACAGAGGAACACCGGGGAGCTGTTTTTT. This gives the protein CASSSGQRNTGELFF.

This clone was counted a few times. The CDR3 loop is CASSQTGDIEKLFF. The CDR3 region has the DNA TGTGCCAGCAGCCAGACAGGGGATATTGAAAAACTGTTTTTT. The chain has TRBV7-9 and TRBJ1-4; 8 positions agree with TRBD1. The CDR3 consists of 14 residues. V was clipped by 5 bases and J by 7 bases; unmatched bases: 6. Germline-derived CDR1 and CDR2 are SEHNR and FQNEAQ (reference sequence).

V is TRBV14 and J is TRBJ1-1; no firm D call. The germline V gene encodes CDR1 SGHDN and CDR2 FVKESK. Trimming cost V 1 base and J 3 bases, with 12 bases left between them. This CDR3 spans 15 amino acids. The CDR3 region has the DNA TGTGCCAGCAGCCAAGGGCGGGGATCGGACACTGAAGCTTTCTTT. Protein product: CASSQGRGSDTEAFF.

The chain links TRBV11-3 to TRBJ1-6; TRBD1 matches at 11 bases. Germline loops: CDR1 SGHNT, CDR2 YENEEA. V lost 5 bases and J lost 9; bases outside the gene matches: 6. This CDR3 region has 15 residues. The CDR3 sequence is CASSAGTGGFSPLHF. The DNA for the CDR3 is TGTGCCAGCAGCGCCGGGACAGGGGGTTTTTCACCCCTCCACTTT. Variable domain in full (rest from reference TRBV11-3 and TRBJ1-6): EAGVVQSPRYKIIEKKQPVAFWCNPISGHNTLYWYLQNLGQGPELLIRYENEEAVDDSQLPKDRFSAERLKGVDSTLKIQPAELGDSAVYLCASSAGTGGFSPLHFGNGTRLTVT.